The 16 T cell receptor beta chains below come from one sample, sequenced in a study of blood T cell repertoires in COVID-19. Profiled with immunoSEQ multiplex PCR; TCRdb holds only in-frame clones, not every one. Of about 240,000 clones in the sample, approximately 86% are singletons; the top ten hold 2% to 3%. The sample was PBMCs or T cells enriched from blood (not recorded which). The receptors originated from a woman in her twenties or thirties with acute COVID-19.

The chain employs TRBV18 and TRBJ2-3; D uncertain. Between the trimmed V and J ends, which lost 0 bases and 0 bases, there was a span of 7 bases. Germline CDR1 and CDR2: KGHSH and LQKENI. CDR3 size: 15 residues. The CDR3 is CASSPPRRSTDTQYF. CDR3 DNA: TGTGCCAGCTCACCACCGCGCAGGAGCACAGATACGCAGTATTTT.

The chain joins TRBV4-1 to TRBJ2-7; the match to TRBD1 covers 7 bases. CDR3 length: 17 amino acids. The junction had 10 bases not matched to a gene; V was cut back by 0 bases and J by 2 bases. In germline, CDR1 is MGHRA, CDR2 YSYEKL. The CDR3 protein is CASSQEIGVTGTYEQYF. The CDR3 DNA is TGCGCCAGCAGCCAAGAAATAGGGGTGACAGGGACCTACGAGCAGTACTTC.

The CDR3 coding sequence is TGTGCCAGCAACCAACCCGGGACAGGGGCCGAGCAGTACTTC. This sequence encodes CASNQPGTGAEQYF. J is TRBJ2-7 and V is TRBV11-2, with TRBD1 matching over 10 bases. This CDR3 is built from 14 residues. V lost 7 bases and J lost 6; bases outside the gene matches: 9. CDR1 SGHAT and CDR2 FQNNGV come from the germline V gene.

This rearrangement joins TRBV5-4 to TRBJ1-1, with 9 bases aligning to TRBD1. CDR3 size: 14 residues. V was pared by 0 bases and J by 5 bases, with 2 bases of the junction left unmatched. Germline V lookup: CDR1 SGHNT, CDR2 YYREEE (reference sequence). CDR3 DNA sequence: TGTGCCAGCAGCTTGGACGGGACAGGGACTGAAGCTTTCTTT. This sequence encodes CASSLDGTGTEAFF.

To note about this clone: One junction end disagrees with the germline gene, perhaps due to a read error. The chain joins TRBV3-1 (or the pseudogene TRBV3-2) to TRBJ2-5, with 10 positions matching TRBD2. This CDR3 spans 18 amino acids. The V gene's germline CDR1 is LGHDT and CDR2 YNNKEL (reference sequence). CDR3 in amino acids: CASSQGSLAGAYQETQYF. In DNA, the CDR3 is TGTGCCAGCAGCCAAGGGTCCCTAGCGGGGGCCTACCAGGAGACCCAGTACTTC.

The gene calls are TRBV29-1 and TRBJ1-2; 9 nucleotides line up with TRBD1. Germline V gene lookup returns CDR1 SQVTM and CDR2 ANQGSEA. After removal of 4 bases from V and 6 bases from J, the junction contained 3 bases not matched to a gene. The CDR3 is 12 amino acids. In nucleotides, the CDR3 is TGCAGCGTTGCGGGACAGGGCCATGGCTACACCTTC. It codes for CSVAGQGHGYTF. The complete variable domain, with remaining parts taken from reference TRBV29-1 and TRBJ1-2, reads SAVISQKPSRDICQRGTSLTIQCQVDSQVTMMFWYRQQPGQSLTLIATANQGSEATYESGFVIDKFPISRPNLTFSTLTVSNMSPEDSSIYLCSVAGQGHGYTFGSGTRLTVV.

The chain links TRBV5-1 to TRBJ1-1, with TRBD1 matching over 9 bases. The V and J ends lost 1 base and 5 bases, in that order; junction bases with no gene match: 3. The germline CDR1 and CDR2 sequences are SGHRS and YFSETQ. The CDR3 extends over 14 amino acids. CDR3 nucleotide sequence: TGCGCCAGCAGCTTGACGGGACAGGGTACTGAAGCTTTCTTT. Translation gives CASSLTGQGTEAFF.

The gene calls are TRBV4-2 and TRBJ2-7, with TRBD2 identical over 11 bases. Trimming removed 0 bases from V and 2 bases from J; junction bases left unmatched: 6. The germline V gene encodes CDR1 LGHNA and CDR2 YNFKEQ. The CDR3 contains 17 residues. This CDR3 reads CASSQDVRLAGTYEQYF. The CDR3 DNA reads TGTGCCAGCAGCCAAGATGTCCGACTAGCGGGGACCTACGAGCAGTACTTC.

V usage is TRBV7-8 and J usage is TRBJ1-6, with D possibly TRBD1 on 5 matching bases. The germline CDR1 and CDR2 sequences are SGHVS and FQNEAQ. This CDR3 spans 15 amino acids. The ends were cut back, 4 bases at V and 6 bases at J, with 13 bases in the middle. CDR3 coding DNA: TGTGCCAGCAGCTGGGACGGGGGTAGTAATTCACCCCTCCACTTT. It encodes CASSWDGGSNSPLHF.

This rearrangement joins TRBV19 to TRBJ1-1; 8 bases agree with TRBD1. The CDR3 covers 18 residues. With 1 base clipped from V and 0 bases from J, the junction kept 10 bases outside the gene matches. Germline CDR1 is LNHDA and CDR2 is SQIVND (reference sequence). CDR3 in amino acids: CASSIVVFGQGLNTEAFF. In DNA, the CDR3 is TGTGCCAGTAGTATAGTTGTGTTCGGACAGGGCCTGAACACTGAAGCTTTCTTT.

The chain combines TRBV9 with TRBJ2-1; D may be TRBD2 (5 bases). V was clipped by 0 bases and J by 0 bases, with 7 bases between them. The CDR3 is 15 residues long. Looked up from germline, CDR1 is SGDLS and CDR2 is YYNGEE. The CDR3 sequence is CASSVEAGSYNEQFF. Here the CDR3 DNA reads TGTGCCAGCAGCGTAGAGGCGGGCTCCTACAATGAGCAGTTCTTC.

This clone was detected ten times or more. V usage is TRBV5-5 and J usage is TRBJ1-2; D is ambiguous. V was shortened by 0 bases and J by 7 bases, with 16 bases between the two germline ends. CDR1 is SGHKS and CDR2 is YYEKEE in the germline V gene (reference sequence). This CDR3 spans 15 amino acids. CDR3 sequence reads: CASSLASVIYGGYTF. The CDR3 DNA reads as TGTGCCAGCAGCTTGGCCTCAGTCATTTATGGTGGCTACACCTTC.

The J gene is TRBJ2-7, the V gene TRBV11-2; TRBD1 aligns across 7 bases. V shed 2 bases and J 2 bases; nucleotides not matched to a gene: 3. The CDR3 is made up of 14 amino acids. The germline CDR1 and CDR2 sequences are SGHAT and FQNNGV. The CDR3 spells CASSLTGDAYEQYF. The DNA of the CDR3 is TGTGCCAGCAGCTTAACAGGGGATGCCTACGAGCAGTACTTC. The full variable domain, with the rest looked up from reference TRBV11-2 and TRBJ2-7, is EAGVAQSPRYKIIEKRQSVAFWCNPISGHATLYWYQQILGQGPKLLIQFQNNGVVDDSQLPKDRFSAERLKGVDSTLKIQPAKLEDSAVYLCASSLTGDAYEQYFGPGTRLTVT.

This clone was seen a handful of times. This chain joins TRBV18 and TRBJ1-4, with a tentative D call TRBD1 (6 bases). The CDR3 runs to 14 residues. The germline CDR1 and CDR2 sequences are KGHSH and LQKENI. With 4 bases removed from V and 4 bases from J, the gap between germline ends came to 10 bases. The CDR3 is CASSLTGFNEKLFF. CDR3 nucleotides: TGTGCCAGCTCACTGACAGGATTTAATGAAAAACTGTTTTTT.

The CDR3 sequence: CAISDPDDRGGYEQYF. Here the CDR3 DNA reads TGTGCCATCAGTGATCCCGACGACCGGGGGGGTTACGAGCAGTACTTC. The V call is TRBV10-3, the J call TRBJ2-7, with 8 bases aligning to TRBD2. Unmatched junction bases numbered 11, after V lost 3 bases and J lost 4 bases. CDR1 and CDR2 (germline): ENHRY, SYGVKD. The CDR3 is made up of 16 amino acids.

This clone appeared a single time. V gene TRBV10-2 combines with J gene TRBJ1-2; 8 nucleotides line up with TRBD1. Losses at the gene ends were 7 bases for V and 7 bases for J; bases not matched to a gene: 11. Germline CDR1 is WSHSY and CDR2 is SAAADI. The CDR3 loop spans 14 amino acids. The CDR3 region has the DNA TGCGCCAGCACCACTTCGGACAGGGAGGTTGGCTACACCTTC. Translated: CASTTSDREVGYTF.